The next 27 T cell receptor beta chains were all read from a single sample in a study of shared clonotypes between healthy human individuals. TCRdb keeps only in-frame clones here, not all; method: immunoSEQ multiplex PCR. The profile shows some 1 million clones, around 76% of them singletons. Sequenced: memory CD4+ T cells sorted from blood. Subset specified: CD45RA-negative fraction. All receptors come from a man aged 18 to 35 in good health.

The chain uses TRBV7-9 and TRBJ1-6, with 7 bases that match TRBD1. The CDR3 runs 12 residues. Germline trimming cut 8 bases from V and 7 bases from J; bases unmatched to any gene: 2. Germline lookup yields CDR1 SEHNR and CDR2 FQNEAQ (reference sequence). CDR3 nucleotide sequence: TGTGCCAGCGACAGGGCCAATTCACCCCTCCACTTT. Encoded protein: CASDRANSPLHF.

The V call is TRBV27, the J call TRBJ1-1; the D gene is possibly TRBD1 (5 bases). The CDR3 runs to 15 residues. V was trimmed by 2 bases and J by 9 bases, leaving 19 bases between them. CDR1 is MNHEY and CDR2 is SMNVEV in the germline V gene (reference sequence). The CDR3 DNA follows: TGTGCCAGCAGTTTACAGGGCCAGCCCTTTGGAAAAGCTTTCTTT. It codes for CASSLQGQPFGKAFF.

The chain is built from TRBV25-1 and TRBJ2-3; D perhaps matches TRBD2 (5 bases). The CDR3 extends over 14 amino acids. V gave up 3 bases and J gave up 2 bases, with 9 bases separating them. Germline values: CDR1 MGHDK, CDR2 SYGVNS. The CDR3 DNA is TGTGCCAGCAGTGACACTAGAACCACAGATACGCAGTATTTT. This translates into CASSDTRTTDTQYF.

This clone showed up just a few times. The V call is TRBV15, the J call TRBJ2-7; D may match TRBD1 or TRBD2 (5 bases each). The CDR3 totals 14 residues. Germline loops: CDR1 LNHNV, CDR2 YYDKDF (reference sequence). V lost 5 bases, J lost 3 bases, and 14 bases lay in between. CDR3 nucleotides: TGTGCCACCAGCGTTGGGGGTAGGAGCTACGAGCAGTACTTC. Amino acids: CATSVGGRSYEQYF.

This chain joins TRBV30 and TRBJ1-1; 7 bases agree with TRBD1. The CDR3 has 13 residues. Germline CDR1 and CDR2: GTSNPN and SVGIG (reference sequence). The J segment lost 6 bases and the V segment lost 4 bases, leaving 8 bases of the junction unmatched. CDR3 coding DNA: TGTGCCTGGAACAGGCGACAGGGAGCTGAAGCTTTCTTT. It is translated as CAWNRRQGAEAFF.

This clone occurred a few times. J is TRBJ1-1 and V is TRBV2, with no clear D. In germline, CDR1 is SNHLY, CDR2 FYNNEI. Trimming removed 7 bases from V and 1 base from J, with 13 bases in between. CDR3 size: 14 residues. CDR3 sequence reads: CASKVGLENTEAFF. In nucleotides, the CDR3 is TGTGCCAGCAAGGTGGGGTTGGAGAACACTGAAGCTTTCTTT.

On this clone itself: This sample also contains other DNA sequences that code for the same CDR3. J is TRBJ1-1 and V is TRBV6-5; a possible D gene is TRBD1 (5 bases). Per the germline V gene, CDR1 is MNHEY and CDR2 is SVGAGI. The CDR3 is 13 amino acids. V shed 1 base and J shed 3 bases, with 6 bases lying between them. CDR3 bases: TGTGCCAGCAGTTACTTAGGGGACACTGAAGCTTTCTTT. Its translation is CASSYLGDTEAFF.

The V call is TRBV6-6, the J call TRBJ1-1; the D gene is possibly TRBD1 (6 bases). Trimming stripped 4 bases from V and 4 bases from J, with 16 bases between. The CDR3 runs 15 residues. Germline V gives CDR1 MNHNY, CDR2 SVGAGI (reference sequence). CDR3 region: CASSLIQGGGTEAFF. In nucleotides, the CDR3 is TGTGCCAGCAGTTTGATACAGGGTGGTGGCACTGAAGCTTTCTTT.

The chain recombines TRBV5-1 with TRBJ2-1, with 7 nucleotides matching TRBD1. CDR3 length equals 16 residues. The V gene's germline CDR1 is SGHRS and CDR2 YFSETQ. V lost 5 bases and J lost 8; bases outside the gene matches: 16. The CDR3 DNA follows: TGCGCCAGCAGGCTAGGCCCCGGGACAGCGAACCATGAGCAGTTCTTC. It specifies CASRLGPGTANHEQFF.

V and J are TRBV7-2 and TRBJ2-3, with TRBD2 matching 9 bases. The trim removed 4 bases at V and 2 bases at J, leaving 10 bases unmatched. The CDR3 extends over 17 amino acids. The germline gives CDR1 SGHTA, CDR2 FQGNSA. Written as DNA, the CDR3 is TGTGCCAGCAGCTCTTATCCCCGCGGGGGGGTCACAGATACGCAGTATTTT. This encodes CASSSYPRGGVTDTQYF.

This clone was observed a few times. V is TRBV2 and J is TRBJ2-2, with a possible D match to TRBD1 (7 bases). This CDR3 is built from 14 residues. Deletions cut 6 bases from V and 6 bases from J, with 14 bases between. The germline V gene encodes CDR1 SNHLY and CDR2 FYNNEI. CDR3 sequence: CASRGGQGAGELFF. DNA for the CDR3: TGTGCCAGCAGGGGAGGTCAGGGGGCCGGGGAGCTGTTTTTT.

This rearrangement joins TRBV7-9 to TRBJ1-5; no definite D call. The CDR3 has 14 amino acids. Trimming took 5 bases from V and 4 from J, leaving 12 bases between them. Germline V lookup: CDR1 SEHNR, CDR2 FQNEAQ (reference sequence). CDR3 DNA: TGTGCCAGCAGCGAGGGTCTTGGGAATCAGCCCCAGCATTTT. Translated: CASSEGLGNQPQHF.

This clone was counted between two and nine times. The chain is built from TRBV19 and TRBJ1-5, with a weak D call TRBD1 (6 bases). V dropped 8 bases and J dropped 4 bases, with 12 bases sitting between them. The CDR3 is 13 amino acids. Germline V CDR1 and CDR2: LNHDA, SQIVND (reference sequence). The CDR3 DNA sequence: TGTGCCAGTGAGTGGGGGCGGAATCAGCCCCAGCATTTT. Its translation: CASEWGRNQPQHF.

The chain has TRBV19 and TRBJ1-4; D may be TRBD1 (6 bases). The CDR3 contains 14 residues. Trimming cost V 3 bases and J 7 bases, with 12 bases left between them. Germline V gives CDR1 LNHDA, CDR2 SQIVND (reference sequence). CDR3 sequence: CASSISQGSEKLFF. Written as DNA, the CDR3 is TGTGCCAGTAGTATCTCTCAGGGGAGTGAAAAACTGTTTTTT.

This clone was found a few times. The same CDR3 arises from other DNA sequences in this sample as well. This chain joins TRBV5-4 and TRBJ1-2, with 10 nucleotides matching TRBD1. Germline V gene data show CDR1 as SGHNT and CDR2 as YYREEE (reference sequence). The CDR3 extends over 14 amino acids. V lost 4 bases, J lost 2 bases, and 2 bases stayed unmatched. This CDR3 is CASSPDRGNYGYTF. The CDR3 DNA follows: TGTGCCAGCAGCCCGGACAGGGGGAACTATGGCTACACCTTC. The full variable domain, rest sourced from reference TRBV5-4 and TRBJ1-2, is ETGVTQSPTHLIKTRGQQVTLRCSSQSGHNTVSWYQQALGQGPQFIFQYYREEENGRGNFPPRFSGLQFPNYSSELNVNALELDDSALYLCASSPDRGNYGYTFGSGTRLTVV.

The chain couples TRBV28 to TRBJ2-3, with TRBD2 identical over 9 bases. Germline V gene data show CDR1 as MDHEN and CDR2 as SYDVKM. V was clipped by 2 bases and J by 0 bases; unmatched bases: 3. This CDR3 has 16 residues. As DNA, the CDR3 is TGTGCCAGCAGTTTACTAGCGGGGACTAGCACAGATACGCAGTATTTT. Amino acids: CASSLLAGTSTDTQYF.

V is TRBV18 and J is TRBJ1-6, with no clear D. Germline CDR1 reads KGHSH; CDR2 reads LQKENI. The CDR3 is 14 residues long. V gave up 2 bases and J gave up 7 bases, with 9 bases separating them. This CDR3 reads CASSPTGKNSPLHF. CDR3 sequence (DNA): TGTGCCAGCTCACCAACGGGAAAGAATTCACCCCTCCACTTT.

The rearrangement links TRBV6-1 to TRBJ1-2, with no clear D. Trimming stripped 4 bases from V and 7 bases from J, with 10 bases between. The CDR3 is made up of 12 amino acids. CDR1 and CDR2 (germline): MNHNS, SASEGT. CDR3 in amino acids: CASSGWEGGYTF. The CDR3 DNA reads TGTGCCAGCAGTGGATGGGAAGGTGGCTACACCTTC.

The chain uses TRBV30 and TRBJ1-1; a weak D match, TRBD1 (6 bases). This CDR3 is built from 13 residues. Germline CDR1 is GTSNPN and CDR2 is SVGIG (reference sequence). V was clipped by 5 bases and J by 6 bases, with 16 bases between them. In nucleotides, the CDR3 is TGTGCCTGGGGGATTAGGGGGGACGCTGAAGCTTTCTTT. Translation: CAWGIRGDAEAFF. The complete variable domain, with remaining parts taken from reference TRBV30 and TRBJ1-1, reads SQTIHQWPATLVQPVGSPLSLECTVEGTSNPNLYWYRQAAGRGLQLLFYSVGIGQISSEVPQNLSASRPQDRQFILSSKKLLLSDSGFYLCAWGIRGDAEAFFGQGTRLTVV.

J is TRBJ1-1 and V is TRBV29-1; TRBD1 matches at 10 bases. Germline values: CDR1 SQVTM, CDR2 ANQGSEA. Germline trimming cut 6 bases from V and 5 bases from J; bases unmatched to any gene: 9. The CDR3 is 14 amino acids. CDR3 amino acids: CSVEPGTGETEAFF. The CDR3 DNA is TGCAGCGTCGAACCCGGGACAGGGGAGACTGAAGCTTTCTTT.

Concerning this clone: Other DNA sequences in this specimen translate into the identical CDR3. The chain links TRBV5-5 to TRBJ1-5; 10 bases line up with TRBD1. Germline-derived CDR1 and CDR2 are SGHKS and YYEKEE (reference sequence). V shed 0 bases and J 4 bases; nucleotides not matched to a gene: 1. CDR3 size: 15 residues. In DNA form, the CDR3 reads TGTGCCAGCAGCTTGGGGGACAGGGGAAATCAGCCCCAGCATTTT. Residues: CASSLGDRGNQPQHF.

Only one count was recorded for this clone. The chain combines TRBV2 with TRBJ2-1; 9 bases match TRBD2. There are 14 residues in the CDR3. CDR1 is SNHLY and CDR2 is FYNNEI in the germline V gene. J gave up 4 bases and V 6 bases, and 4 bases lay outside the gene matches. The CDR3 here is CASSSSGIYNEQFF. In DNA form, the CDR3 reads TGTGCCAGCAGCTCTAGCGGGATTTACAATGAGCAGTTCTTC.

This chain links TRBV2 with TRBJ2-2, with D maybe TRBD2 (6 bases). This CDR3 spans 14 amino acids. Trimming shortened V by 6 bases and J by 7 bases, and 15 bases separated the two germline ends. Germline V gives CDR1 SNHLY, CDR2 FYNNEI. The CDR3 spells CASRGPTGVGELFF. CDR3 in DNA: TGTGCCAGCAGGGGACCAACGGGAGTCGGGGAGCTGTTTTTT.

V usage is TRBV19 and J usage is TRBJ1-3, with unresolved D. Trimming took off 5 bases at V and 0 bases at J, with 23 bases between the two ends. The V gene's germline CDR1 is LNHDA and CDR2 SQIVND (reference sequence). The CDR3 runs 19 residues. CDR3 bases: TGTGCCAGTAGTCGCAGCGCCGCCCGCATTTCCGGCTCTGGAAACACCATATATTTT. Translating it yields CASSRSAARISGSGNTIYF.

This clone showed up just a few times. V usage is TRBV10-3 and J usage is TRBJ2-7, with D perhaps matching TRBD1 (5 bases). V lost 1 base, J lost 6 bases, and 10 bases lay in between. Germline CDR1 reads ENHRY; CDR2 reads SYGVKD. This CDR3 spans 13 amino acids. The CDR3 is CAISELAGPEQYF. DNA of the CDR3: TGTGCCATCAGTGAGTTGGCAGGGCCCGAGCAGTACTTC.

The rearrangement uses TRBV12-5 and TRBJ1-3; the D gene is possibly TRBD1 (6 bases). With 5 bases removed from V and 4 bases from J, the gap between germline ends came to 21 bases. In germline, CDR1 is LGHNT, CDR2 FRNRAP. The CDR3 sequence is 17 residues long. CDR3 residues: CASGPPIGGAKGNTIYF. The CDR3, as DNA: TGTGCTAGTGGTCCCCCCATAGGGGGGGCTAAGGGAAACACCATATATTTT.

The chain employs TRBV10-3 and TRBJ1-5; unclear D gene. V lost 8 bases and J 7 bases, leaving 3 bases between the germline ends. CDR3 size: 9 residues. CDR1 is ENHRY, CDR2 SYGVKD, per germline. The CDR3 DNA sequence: TGTGCCATCCCACAGCCCCAGCATTTT. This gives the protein CAIPQPQHF.